This T cell receptor (beta chain) is drawn from a study of blood T cells in healthy people across ages. Overall study: For every two T cells, template switching captured about one barcoded beta molecule.

Then a second PCR, running about 6 to 12 cycles, was carried out with a sample-barcoded 5' primer and a J-beta primer mix. The template-switch adaptor was a 5' adaptor with 12 random nucleotides. It tagged each cDNA molecule. TCRdb re-derived calls from the 5' RACE reads in MiXCR, one entry per CDR3 protein. The data contain about 1,800,000 distinct CDR3 sequences, roughly 27% of them singletons. This clonotype was seen more than once but under ten times. This TCR was sampled from a woman in her twenties or thirties in good health. The sample was blood.

The CDR3 sequence is CASSADKGAYNEQFF. The CDR3 DNA follows: TGTGCCAGCAGCGCTGACAAGGGGGCGTACAATGAGCAGTTCTTC. The chain uses TRBV9 and TRBJ2-1; 7 bases agree with TRBD1. The junction had 7 bases not matched to a gene; V was cut back by 3 bases and J by 4 bases. The CDR3 consists of 15 residues. Looked up from germline, CDR1 is SGDLS and CDR2 is YYNGEE.